Shown below are 21 T cell receptor beta chains from a single sample sequenced in a study of beta chain features in type 1 diabetes. Expressed TCRB transcripts were sequenced because the entire RNA isolate underwent reverse transcription. Clones were sequenced by immunoSEQ multiplex PCR, and TCRdb holds only the in-frame ones, with some missing. The table has 300,000 to 400,000 clones, 8% to 13% seen once. The material sequenced was naive CD4+ T cells from blood. The receptors were gathered from a woman aged 25 to 39 in good health.

This clone was seen a few times. J is TRBJ2-1 and V is TRBV5-1, with TRBD2 matching 15 bases. The germline CDR1 and CDR2 sequences are SGHRS and YFSETQ. The ends lost 3 bases at V and 2 bases at J; junction bases unmatched: 9. The CDR3 length is 19 residues. The chain's CDR3 is CASSSERTSGRAAYNEQFF. CDR3 nucleotides: TGCGCCAGCAGCTCCGAAAGGACTAGCGGGAGGGCCGCCTACAATGAGCAGTTCTTC.

This clone has only a few counts. The chain carries TRBV27 and TRBJ2-7; 12 nucleotides align to TRBD2. Germline V gives CDR1 MNHEY, CDR2 SMNVEV (reference sequence). V lost 5 bases, J lost 4 bases, and 12 bases stayed unmatched. The CDR3 consists of 17 residues. This CDR3 is CASSTTSGRIRFYEQYF. The CDR3 DNA follows: TGTGCCAGCAGTACGACTAGCGGGAGAATAAGGTTTTACGAGCAGTACTTC.

This clone was seen only a few times. V usage is TRBV27 and J usage is TRBJ2-7, with 10 bases aligning to TRBD2. J lost 4 bases, V lost 6 bases, and 3 bases had no gene match. Germline V gene lookup returns CDR1 MNHEY and CDR2 SMNVEV (reference sequence). This CDR3 has 13 residues. The CDR3 sequence: CASRSSGSYEQYF. The CDR3, as DNA: TGTGCCAGCAGGTCTAGCGGGAGTTACGAGCAGTACTTC.

The DNA for the CDR3 is TGTGCCTGGAGTTCCGGGGGGGATGGCTCTGGGGCCAACGTCCTGACTTTC. It encodes CAWSSGGDGSGANVLTF. The rearrangement joins TRBV30 to TRBJ2-6; 8 positions agree with TRBD2. V shed 2 bases, J shed 0 bases, and the junction held 6 bases outside the gene matches. Per germline, CDR1 GTSNPN and CDR2 SVGIG (reference sequence). The CDR3 totals 17 residues.

This clone has just a few counts. This sequence joins TRBV4-2 and TRBJ2-3; 13 nucleotides match TRBD2. Germline CDR1 reads LGHNA; CDR2 reads YNFKEQ. The CDR3 totals 16 residues. The V and J ends lost 5 bases and 2 bases, in that order; junction bases with no gene match: 4. As DNA, the CDR3 is TGTGCCAGCAGCACTAGCGGGAGGGGAAACACAGATACGCAGTATTTT. Translation: CASSTSGRGNTDTQYF.

The rearrangement uses TRBV9 and TRBJ2-1, with 7 bases identical to TRBD2. Germline assignment: CDR1 SGDLS and CDR2 YYNGEE. V gave up 0 bases and J gave up 9 bases; unmatched junction bases: 6. This CDR3 contains 14 residues. This CDR3 reads CASSVENWGGEQFF. The DNA for the CDR3 is TGTGCCAGCAGCGTAGAGAACTGGGGGGGTGAGCAGTTCTTC.

V is TRBV19 and J is TRBJ1-2; D may be TRBD1 (6 bases). Trimming stripped 5 bases from V and 5 bases from J, with 9 bases between. The germline V gene has CDR1 LNHDA and CDR2 SQIVND (reference sequence). The CDR3 length is 12 residues. Here the CDR3 reads CASSVQGYGYTF. For the CDR3, the DNA is TGTGCCAGTAGTGTCCAGGGGTATGGCTACACCTTC.

The chain employs TRBV4-3 and TRBJ2-1; 10 positions agree with TRBD2. CDR1 is LGHNA, CDR2 YSLEER, per germline. Losses at the gene ends were 1 base for V and 3 bases for J; bases not matched to a gene: 3. The CDR3 is 16 residues long. DNA for the CDR3: TGCGCCAGCAGCCAAGCCCTAGCGGGAGTCTACAATGAGCAGTTCTTC. Translated: CASSQALAGVYNEQFF.

This clone appeared a few times. The DNA is omitted, as the CDR3 cannot be located on it reliably, and the CDR3 follows TCRdb's listing. V and J are TRBV6-5 and TRBJ2-5; the table's D call, TRBD2, has no DNA check behind it. CDR1 MNHEY and CDR2 SVGAGI come from the germline V gene. Inclusive of both ends, the CDR3 amounts to 15 amino acids. The CDR3 loop reads CASSSSTSGRETQYF.

This clone was recorded a few times. The chain recombines TRBV19 with TRBJ1-5, with no clear D. The CDR3 has 14 amino acids. V dropped 3 bases and J dropped 3 bases, with 9 bases sitting between them. Germline V gene data show CDR1 as LNHDA and CDR2 as SQIVND (reference sequence). The CDR3 DNA reads TGTGCCAGTAGTATGGGCGCCTACAATCAGCCCCAGCATTTT. This sequence encodes CASSMGAYNQPQHF.

This clone showed up just a few times. The chain has TRBV7-2 and TRBJ1-2; possibly TRBD1 for D (6 bases). The germline V and J ends were trimmed by 5 bases and 6 bases, with 19 bases remaining between them. CDR3 length equals 15 residues. The germline V gene encodes CDR1 SGHTA and CDR2 FQGNSA. CDR3 in amino acids: CASSLKGTGFDGYTF. For the CDR3, the DNA is TGTGCCAGCAGCCTGAAAGGTACAGGGTTTGATGGCTACACCTTC.

Only a few counts were recorded for this clone. The V gene is TRBV28, the J gene TRBJ2-7, with 7 nucleotides matching TRBD1. With V trimmed by 9 bases and J by 5 bases, 13 bases remained unmatched. This CDR3 has 14 residues. Germline values: CDR1 MDHEN, CDR2 SYDVKM. In nucleotides, the CDR3 is TGTGCCAGTCATGAATTTGGACAGGCGGACGAGCAGTACTTC. This translates into CASHEFGQADEQYF.

This clone appeared a few times. Distinct nucleotide sequences in the sample also encode this CDR3. The CDR3 DNA sequence: TGTGCCTGGAGCATCACAGGGGAGACCCAGTACTTC. Protein product: CAWSITGETQYF. V gene TRBV30 combines with J gene TRBJ2-5; perhaps TRBD1 as D (6 bases). The germline V gene encodes CDR1 GTSNPN and CDR2 SVGIG (reference sequence). CDR3 length: 12 amino acids. V lost 3 bases, J lost 5 bases, and 10 bases lay in between.

J is TRBJ1-2 and V is TRBV7-2; 7 positions agree with TRBD1. Unmatched junction bases numbered 8, after V lost 4 bases and J lost 6 bases. Germline CDR1 and CDR2: SGHTA and FQGNSA. The CDR3 is 14 residues long. CDR3 sequence reads: CASSSSTGSNGYTF. In DNA form, the CDR3 reads TGTGCCAGCAGCTCATCGACAGGGTCAAATGGCTACACCTTC.

This clone was seen more than once but under ten times. This chain uses TRBV5-4 with TRBJ2-2, with 9 nucleotides matching TRBD1. Germline V gives CDR1 SGHNT, CDR2 YYREEE (reference sequence). The J segment lost 3 bases and the V segment lost 5 bases, leaving 2 bases of the junction unmatched. CDR3 length: 14 amino acids. The CDR3 reads CASRRQGDTGELFF. CDR3 bases: TGTGCCAGCAGACGACAGGGGGACACCGGGGAGCTGTTTTTT.

The chain is built from TRBV19 and TRBJ2-7; perhaps TRBD2 as D (5 bases). Germline CDR1 reads LNHDA; CDR2 reads SQIVND (reference sequence). V was cut by 6 bases and J by 0 bases, with 18 bases left in between. This CDR3 contains 16 residues. The CDR3 here is CASSLSPSGSSYEQYF. Here the CDR3 DNA reads TGTGCCAGTAGCTTGTCCCCTTCGGGGAGCTCCTACGAGCAGTACTTC.

Here the CDR3 reads CASSQDGERAGANVLTF. As DNA, the CDR3 is TGCGCCAGCAGCCAAGACGGGGAACGGGCCGGGGCCAACGTCCTGACTTTC. The chain employs TRBV4-3 and TRBJ2-6; D might be TRBD2 (5 bases). Germline lookup yields CDR1 LGHNA and CDR2 YSLEER. The ends were cut back, 0 bases at V and 4 bases at J, with 13 bases in the middle. The CDR3 consists of 17 residues.

V gene TRBV28 combines with J gene TRBJ2-4; a weak D match, TRBD1 (6 bases). Trimming shortened V by 2 bases and J by 3 bases, and 14 bases separated the two germline ends. This CDR3 has 16 residues. Per the germline V gene, CDR1 is MDHEN and CDR2 is SYDVKM. CDR3 loop: CASSLQGAGVKNIQYF. The CDR3 DNA follows: TGTGCCAGCAGTTTACAGGGCGCAGGGGTCAAAAACATTCAGTACTTC.

This clone has more than one count but fewer than ten. V and J are TRBV29-1 and TRBJ2-7, with 11 bases lining up with TRBD2. Trimming cost V 4 bases and J 2 bases; bases outside gene matches: 4. The CDR3 consists of 14 residues. CDR1 and CDR2 from the germline V gene are SQVTM and ANQGSEA. The CDR3 loop reads CSVGLAGRPYEQYF. The DNA for the CDR3 is TGCAGCGTTGGACTAGCGGGACGCCCCTACGAGCAGTACTTC.

This rearrangement joins TRBV5-4 to TRBJ2-3; 8 bases map to TRBD1. Per the germline V gene, CDR1 is SGHNT and CDR2 is YYREEE (reference sequence). This CDR3 region has 16 residues. V lost 4 bases, J lost 3 bases, and 10 bases stayed unmatched. In DNA form, the CDR3 reads TGTGCCAGCAGCCCCCGGATGCGGACAGGGACAGATACGCAGTATTTT. It codes for CASSPRMRTGTDTQYF.

This clone has a handful of counts. This chain joins TRBV4-2 and TRBJ2-7, with TRBD2 matching over 14 bases. Germline CDR1 and CDR2: LGHNA and YNFKEQ. The length of the CDR3 is 23 residues. The J segment lost 1 base and the V segment lost 0 bases, leaving 20 bases of the junction unmatched. The CDR3 nucleotides read TGTGCCAGCAGCCAAGAGGGGGATTTCTCGGGACTAGCGGGAGAATCGGCTTCCTACGAGCAGTACTTC. As protein: CASSQEGDFSGLAGESASYEQYF.